These 7 T cell receptor beta chains were sequenced from one sample in a study of blood T cell repertoires in COVID-19. Produced via immunoSEQ multiplex PCR; TCRdb's table is partial and in-frame only. This table has 80,000 or so clones, around 80% appearing once. The source material was peripheral blood. All receptors come from a human donor in a cohort sampled during active COVID-19.

This chain joins TRBV3-1 (or the pseudogene TRBV3-2) and TRBJ1-1; D remains unclear. The CDR3 has 14 amino acids. In germline, CDR1 is LGHDT, CDR2 YNNKEL (reference sequence). With 4 bases removed from V and 2 bases from J, the gap between germline ends came to 11 bases. In DNA form, the CDR3 reads TGTGCCAGCAGCCCCCGGGGAGCCAACACTGAAGCTTTCTTT. Protein: CASSPRGANTEAFF.

The genes are TRBV9 and TRBJ2-3, with 8 positions matching TRBD2. The V and J ends lost 0 bases and 4 bases, in that order; junction bases with no gene match: 4. The germline V gene has CDR1 SGDLS and CDR2 YYNGEE. The CDR3 totals 15 residues. The CDR3 loop is CASSVGRGGSDTQYF. The CDR3 coding sequence is TGTGCCAGCAGCGTAGGACGCGGGGGGTCAGATACGCAGTATTTT.

The sample holds a few counts of this clone. This chain uses TRBV7-9 with TRBJ1-3, with TRBD1 matching over 8 bases. Looked up from germline, CDR1 is SEHNR and CDR2 is FQNEAQ (reference sequence). The CDR3 extends over 15 amino acids. V gave up 3 bases and J gave up 2 bases; unmatched junction bases: 3. DNA of the CDR3: TGTGCCAGCAGCTTCTCGACAGGGGCTGGAAACACCATATATTTT. Its translation is CASSFSTGAGNTIYF.

The V gene is TRBV30, the J gene TRBJ1-4; D perhaps matches TRBD1 (5 bases). CDR3 length: 12 residues. Trimming shortened V by 4 bases and J by 8 bases, and 11 bases separated the two germline ends. The germline V gene encodes CDR1 GTSNPN and CDR2 SVGIG (reference sequence). The CDR3, as DNA: TGTGCCTGGAATGGCCGGGGGGAAAAACTGTTTTTT. This encodes CAWNGRGEKLFF.

This chain joins TRBV7-2 and TRBJ2-1, with 8 nucleotides matching TRBD2. Per germline, CDR1 SGHTA and CDR2 FQGNSA. Unmatched junction bases numbered 8, after V lost 5 bases and J lost 5 bases. This CDR3 comprises 15 residues. CDR3 DNA: TGTGCCAGCAGCACCCGGGGGCGGGGGGACAATGAGCAGTTCTTC. Residues: CASSTRGRGDNEQFF.

For the CDR3, the DNA is TGCGCCAGCAGCTTGTTCAGCGGGGCCACCTACGAGCAGTACTTC. Amino acids: CASSLFSGATYEQYF. This chain joins TRBV5-1 and TRBJ2-7, with 7 bases identical to TRBD2. J lost 2 bases, V lost 1 base, and 6 bases had no gene match. The germline V gene encodes CDR1 SGHRS and CDR2 YFSETQ. The CDR3 runs to 15 residues.

The chain uses TRBV3-1 (or the pseudogene TRBV3-2) and TRBJ1-1; D is perhaps TRBD1 (6 bases). The CDR3 has 13 amino acids. Deletions cut 2 bases from V and 7 bases from J, with 11 bases between. Germline lookup yields CDR1 LGHDT and CDR2 YNNKEL (reference sequence). Here the CDR3 reads CASSQRTAGEAFF. For the CDR3, the DNA is TGTGCCAGCAGCCAACGGACAGCCGGTGAAGCTTTCTTT.